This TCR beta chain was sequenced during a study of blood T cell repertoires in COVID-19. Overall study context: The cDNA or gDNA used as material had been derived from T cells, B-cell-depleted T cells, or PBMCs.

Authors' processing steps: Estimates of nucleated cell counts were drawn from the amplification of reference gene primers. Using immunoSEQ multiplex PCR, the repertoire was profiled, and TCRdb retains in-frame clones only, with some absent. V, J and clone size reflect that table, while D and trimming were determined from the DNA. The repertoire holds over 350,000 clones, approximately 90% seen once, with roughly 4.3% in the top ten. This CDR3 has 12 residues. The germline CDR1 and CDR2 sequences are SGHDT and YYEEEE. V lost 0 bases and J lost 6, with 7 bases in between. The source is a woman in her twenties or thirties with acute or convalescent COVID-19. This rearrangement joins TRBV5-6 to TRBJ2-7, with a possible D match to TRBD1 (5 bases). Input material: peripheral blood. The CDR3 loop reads CASSLGTLEQYF. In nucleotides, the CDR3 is TGTGCCAGCAGCTTGGGGACACTCGAGCAGTACTTC.